Shown below are 30 T cell receptor beta chains from a single sample sequenced in a study of blood T cell repertoires in COVID-19. Here immunoSEQ multiplex PCR was the method, and the copy in TCRdb shows in-frame clones only, minus some. The data show tens of thousands of clones, roughly 80% seen once. Sequencing was done on a sample of peripheral blood. These TCRs come from a man older than 75 with COVID-19, enrolled during active disease.

The genes are TRBV24-1 and TRBJ2-3, with 7 bases fitting TRBD2. The CDR3 runs to 16 residues. J gave up 0 bases and V 0 bases, and 2 bases lay outside the gene matches. Germline V CDR1 and CDR2: KGHDR, SFDVKD. The CDR3 bases are TGTGCCACCAGTGATTTGAGGACTAGTAGCACAGATACGCAGTATTTT. Translating gives CATSDLRTSSTDTQYF.

The chain carries TRBV7-9 and TRBJ2-1; TRBD2 matches 10 bases. Per the germline V gene, CDR1 is SEHNR and CDR2 is FQNEAQ (reference sequence). Losses at the gene ends were 7 bases for V and 2 bases for J; bases not matched to a gene: 5. The CDR3 spans 15 residues. CDR3 region: CASTPLAGAYNEQFF. CDR3 DNA: TGTGCCAGCACCCCTCTAGCGGGAGCCTACAATGAGCAGTTCTTC.

This chain uses TRBV28 with TRBJ2-7; a weak D match, TRBD2 (6 bases). V lost 3 bases to trimming and J lost 1 base, with 10 bases between them. The CDR3 loop spans 14 amino acids. Germline assignment: CDR1 MDHEN and CDR2 SYDVKM. CDR3 in DNA: TGTGCCAGCAGTTTTGAGGGACTTTCCTACGAGCAGTACTTC. It yields the protein CASSFEGLSYEQYF. Full variable domain (remainder filled in from reference TRBV28 and TRBJ2-7): DVKVTQSSRYLVKRTGEKVFLECVQDMDHENMFWYRQDPGLGLRLIYFSYDVKMKEKGDIPEGYSVSREKKERFSLILESASTNQTSMYLCASSFEGLSYEQYFGPGTRLTVT.

V is TRBV28 and J is TRBJ1-1; 9 bases are a match to TRBD1. Trimming cost V 5 bases and J 5 bases; bases outside gene matches: 6. Germline CDR1 and CDR2: MDHEN and SYDVKM. The CDR3 sequence is 14 residues long. The CDR3 reads CASSDTGGWTEAFF. In nucleotides, the CDR3 is TGTGCCAGCAGTGATACAGGGGGCTGGACTGAAGCTTTCTTT.

The chain has TRBV6-5 and TRBJ2-3, with 9 bases that match TRBD1. CDR1 is MNHEY and CDR2 is SVGAGI in the germline V gene. Unmatched junction bases numbered 2, after V lost 5 bases and J lost 8 bases. CDR3 size: 12 residues. The CDR3 sequence: CASSPTGGTQYF. The CDR3, as DNA: TGTGCCAGCAGTCCGACAGGGGGTACGCAGTATTTT.

This chain links TRBV6-6 with TRBJ1-5; no definite D call. V dropped 4 bases and J dropped 6 bases, with 13 bases sitting between them. Germline V gene sequence: CDR1 MNHNY, CDR2 SVGAGI (reference sequence). The CDR3 spans 14 residues. The CDR3 nucleotides are TGTGCCAGCAGTTCGCGTCCGGTCGGTCAGCCCCAGCATTTT. It codes for CASSSRPVGQPQHF.

This sequence joins TRBV28 and TRBJ2-1, with TRBD1 matching over 8 bases. The CDR3 has 17 amino acids. Germline CDR1 and CDR2: MDHEN and SYDVKM. J gave up 4 bases and V 4 bases, and 12 bases lay outside the gene matches. The CDR3 DNA is TGTGCCAGCAGTTCCGTTGAGCCGGGACAGGCATACAATGAGCAGTTCTTC. It is translated as CASSSVEPGQAYNEQFF.

This clone showed up just once. V and J are TRBV9 and TRBJ1-2; the match to TRBD1 covers 12 bases. J was trimmed by 0 bases and V by 3 bases; bases with no gene match: 12. The CDR3 extends over 19 amino acids. Germline CDR1 and CDR2: SGDLS and YYNGEE. CDR3 loop: CASSALGTGGAPSNYGYTF. The CDR3 coding sequence is TGTGCCAGCAGCGCCTTAGGGACAGGGGGCGCGCCCTCTAACTATGGCTACACCTTC.

V is TRBV24-1 and J is TRBJ2-5; D perhaps matches TRBD2 (6 bases). The germline gives CDR1 KGHDR, CDR2 SFDVKD. The CDR3 spans 14 residues. Trimming removed 10 bases from V and 2 bases from J, with 16 bases in between. CDR3 DNA: TGTGCCACTGATGCGGGATGGGGGCAAGAGACCCAGTACTTC. The encoded protein is CATDAGWGQETQYF.

This chain uses TRBV2 with TRBJ1-1, with D unresolved. Germline values: CDR1 SNHLY, CDR2 FYNNEI. The CDR3 spans 12 residues. The V end was cut by 6 bases, the J end by 2 bases, with 7 bases between. Here the CDR3 reads CASREANTEAFF. The CDR3 nucleotides are TGTGCCAGCAGAGAGGCAAACACTGAAGCTTTCTTT.

V usage is TRBV28 and J usage is TRBJ1-2, with 10 nucleotides matching TRBD1. The CDR3 runs to 12 residues. V lost 8 bases to trimming and J lost 5 bases; unmatched junction nucleotides: 2. CDR1 and CDR2 (germline): MDHEN, SYDVKM. CDR3 nucleotides: TGTGCCAGCGGACAGGGGGGATATGGCTACACCTTC. Protein product: CASGQGGYGYTF.

The chain employs TRBV7-2 and TRBJ2-5; D possibly corresponds to TRBD2 (6 bases). V lost 5 bases to trimming and J lost 2 bases, with 12 bases between them. Germline CDR1 and CDR2: SGHTA and FQGNSA. This CDR3 has 14 residues. The DNA for the CDR3 is TGTGCCAGCAGCCCCAGAGCGGGTCAAGAGACCCAGTACTTC. The encoded protein is CASSPRAGQETQYF.

The chain uses TRBV19 and TRBJ1-2, with a tentative D call TRBD1 (6 bases). CDR1 and CDR2 (germline): LNHDA, SQIVND (reference sequence). V was shortened by 6 bases and J by 2 bases, with 16 bases between the two germline ends. The CDR3 loop spans 15 amino acids. CDR3: CASRPRGAENYGYTF. The CDR3 DNA reads as TGTGCCAGTAGGCCCCGGGGGGCAGAGAACTATGGCTACACCTTC.

The gene calls are TRBV6-5 and TRBJ2-1, with TRBD2 identical over 9 bases. The CDR3 length is 15 residues. Looked up from germline, CDR1 is MNHEY and CDR2 is SVGAGI. The J segment lost 6 bases and the V segment lost 6 bases, leaving 9 bases of the junction unmatched. Written as DNA, the CDR3 is TGTGCCAGCAGCATTGATAGCGGGAGAAGCAATGAGCAGTTCTTC. Translating gives CASSIDSGRSNEQFF.

The genes are TRBV28 and TRBJ1-5; TRBD1 matches 8 bases. The V segment lost 6 bases and the J segment 6 bases; nucleotides outside the gene matches: 13. The CDR3 has 16 amino acids. The germline V gene has CDR1 MDHEN and CDR2 SYDVKM. CDR3 amino acids: CASSNQAGQDGQPQHF. The CDR3 nucleotides read TGTGCCAGCAGCAACCAAGCGGGACAGGATGGTCAGCCCCAGCATTTT.

This clone was counted between two and nine times. The chain has TRBV6-2 or TRBV6-3 and TRBJ2-7; D is perhaps TRBD2 (6 bases). Germline lookup yields CDR1 MNHEY and CDR2 SVGEGT. Trimming cost V 6 bases and J 7 bases, with 19 bases left between them. CDR3 length: 14 amino acids. CDR3 region: CASSLAEPFEEQYF. The CDR3 region has the DNA TGTGCCAGCAGCTTAGCGGAACCCTTCGAGGAGCAGTACTTC.

The chain joins TRBV30 to TRBJ1-1; 10 nucleotides align to TRBD1. Germline-derived CDR1 and CDR2 are GTSNPN and SVGIG (reference sequence). Trimming took 2 bases from V and 4 from J; bases not matched to a gene: 7. The length of the CDR3 is 15 residues. The CDR3 loop is CAWSSTGGLGTEAFF. In nucleotides, the CDR3 is TGTGCCTGGAGTTCGACAGGGGGCTTAGGCACTGAAGCTTTCTTT.

The V call is TRBV12-3 or TRBV12-4, the J call TRBJ1-1; no definite D call. There are 11 residues in the CDR3. The V end was cut by 7 bases, the J end by 4 bases, with 7 bases between. CDR3 in amino acids: CASTKITEAFF. For the CDR3, the DNA is TGTGCCAGCACCAAAATCACTGAAGCTTTCTTT.

CDR3 bases: TGTGCCAGCAGCTTACTGGAGTCAGAGACCCAGTACTTC. It codes for CASSLLESETQYF. The genes are TRBV7-9 and TRBJ2-5, with D unresolved. Trimming pared 2 bases from V and 4 bases from J, leaving 8 bases between. Germline assignment: CDR1 SEHNR and CDR2 FQNEAQ (reference sequence). The CDR3 loop spans 13 amino acids.

The chain uses TRBV12-3 or TRBV12-4 and TRBJ2-3; D unresolved. The CDR3 contains 12 residues. With 3 bases removed from V and 6 bases from J, the gap between germline ends came to 7 bases. This chain's CDR3 is CASSFRVDTQYF. For the CDR3, the DNA is TGTGCCAGCAGTTTCCGGGTGGATACGCAGTATTTT.

The chain uses TRBV7-2 and TRBJ1-5, with TRBD1 matching 7 bases. The CDR3 covers 15 residues. J lost 2 bases, V lost 5 bases, and 6 bases had no gene match. Germline V gene sequence: CDR1 SGHTA, CDR2 FQGNSA. The DNA of the CDR3 is TGTGCCAGCAGCGGAGGCAGGGGGGGCAATCAGCCCCAGCATTTT. Protein product: CASSGGRGGNQPQHF. The full variable domain, in which reference TRBV7-2 and TRBJ1-5 provide the parts outside the CDR3, is GAGVSQSPSNKVTEKGKDVELRCDPISGHTALYWYRQSLGQGLEFLIYFQGNSAPDKSGLPSDRFSAERTGGSVSTLTIQRTQQEDSAVYLCASSGGRGGNQPQHFGDGTRLSIL.

The rearrangement joins TRBV6-4 to TRBJ2-1; 9 nucleotides line up with TRBD2. Trimming cost V 2 bases and J 4 bases; bases outside gene matches: 3. This CDR3 has 15 residues. Germline CDR1 is MRHNA and CDR2 is SNTAGT. Here the CDR3 reads CASSDGSGRYNEQFF. The CDR3 DNA sequence: TGTGCCAGCAGTGACGGAAGCGGGAGGTACAATGAGCAGTTCTTC.

The V gene is TRBV7-3, the J gene TRBJ1-2, with 7 bases identical to TRBD1. V gave up 5 bases and J gave up 7 bases; unmatched junction bases: 7. Per the germline V gene, CDR1 is SGHTA and CDR2 is FQGTGA. The CDR3 loop spans 13 amino acids. CDR3 protein: CASSPQGGSGYTF. The CDR3 DNA reads TGTGCCAGCAGCCCTCAGGGGGGCTCTGGCTACACCTTC.

CDR3 loop: CAITTGDTEAFF. CDR3 sequence (DNA): TGTGCCATCACAACGGGGGACACTGAAGCTTTCTTT. This chain uses TRBV10-3 with TRBJ1-1; D perhaps matches TRBD1 (5 bases). Germline CDR1 reads ENHRY; CDR2 reads SYGVKD. V was trimmed by 7 bases and J by 3 bases, leaving 9 bases between them. This CDR3 is 12 amino acids long.

This chain joins TRBV7-2 and TRBJ1-2, with TRBD1 identical over 7 bases. Germline V gene sequence: CDR1 SGHTA, CDR2 FQGNSA. V lost 0 bases to trimming and J lost 3 bases; unmatched junction nucleotides: 7. The CDR3 spans 16 residues. DNA for the CDR3: TGTGCCAGCAGCTTAGCTGTCAGGGGGGCACACTATGGCTACACCTTC. Its protein is CASSLAVRGAHYGYTF.

This chain joins TRBV7-9 and TRBJ2-3; the match to TRBD2 covers 11 bases. Germline CDR1 and CDR2: SEHNR and FQNEAQ (reference sequence). With 4 bases clipped from V and 5 bases from J, the junction kept 8 bases outside the gene matches. This CDR3 has 16 amino acids. Here the CDR3 reads CASSSITSGGLDTQYF. The CDR3, as DNA: TGTGCCAGCAGCTCAATAACTAGCGGGGGCTTAGATACGCAGTATTTT.

The chain uses TRBV28 and TRBJ1-5, with 8 nucleotides matching TRBD1. The length of the CDR3 is 14 residues. Germline trimming cut 7 bases from V and 9 bases from J; bases unmatched to any gene: 11. Germline lookup yields CDR1 MDHEN and CDR2 SYDVKM. The CDR3 region has the DNA TGTGCCAGCACCCGGACAGGGTGGGTACGGCCCCAGCATTTT. Protein product: CASTRTGWVRPQHF.

The genes are TRBV18 and TRBJ1-2; 10 nucleotides align to TRBD1. CDR3 length: 14 residues. Per germline, CDR1 KGHSH and CDR2 LQKENI. V lost 6 bases to trimming and J lost 8 bases; unmatched junction nucleotides: 9. This chain's CDR3 is CASSPPGQGRGYTF. In DNA, the CDR3 is TGTGCCAGCTCCCCCCCGGGACAGGGGCGAGGCTACACCTTC.

The V call is TRBV24-1, the J call TRBJ2-1; TRBD2 is a possible D gene (6 bases). This CDR3 region has 14 residues. The germline V gene has CDR1 KGHDR and CDR2 SFDVKD. V lost 7 bases and J lost 5, with 14 bases in between. The CDR3 DNA is TGTGCCACCAGGGGACTGCCCCAGAACAATGAGCAGTTCTTC. Protein sequence: CATRGLPQNNEQFF.

The rearrangement joins TRBV28 to TRBJ1-2, with a possible D match to TRBD1 (5 bases). V lost 3 bases and J 0 bases, leaving 11 bases between the germline ends. The CDR3 totals 15 residues. CDR1 MDHEN and CDR2 SYDVKM come from the germline V gene. This CDR3 reads CASSFAGDANYGYTF. The CDR3 bases are TGTGCCAGCAGTTTCGCGGGGGACGCTAACTATGGCTACACCTTC.